These T cell receptor beta chains were read from a single sample in a study of T cells after yellow fever vaccination. A single record per CDR3 protein comes from TCRdb applying MiXCR to the 5' RACE reads. The sample contains tens of thousands of distinct CDR3 sequences, 13% of which appear only once. This specimen consisted of CD8+ T cells not binding an NS4B(214-222) dextramer, sorted from PBMCs, obtained roughly 20 days after the first yellow fever vaccination. The receptors shown here come from a man aged 18 to 29 who received the YFV17D yellow fever vaccine. Each CDR3 is given with its conserved first and last residue. The D gene is left open where the match is weak. Not all rows give a size; the values are once, few, many and, for expanded clones, a class.

size	length	V	D	J	CDR3	DNA
NA	15	TRBV27	NA	TRBJ2-7	CASSLSVDGDYEQYF	TGTGCCAGCAGTTTATCGGTGGACGGAGACTACGAGCAGTACTTC
NA	17	TRBV7-9	NA	TRBJ2-3	CASRSVGVFVGTDTQYF	TGTGCCAGCAGGAGCGTGGGAGTCTTTGTCGGCACAGATACGCAGTATTTT
NA	16	TRBV4-3	NA	TRBJ2-1	CASSQDQGLGYNEQFF	TGCGCCAGCAGCCAAGATCAGGGTCTCGGCTACAATGAGCAGTTCTTC
few	14	TRBV24-1	NA	TRBJ1-1	CATSKTGLGTEAFF	TGTGCCACCTCAAAAACAGGGTTGGGGACTGAAGCTTTCTTT
few	18	TRBV2	TRBD2	TRBJ2-3	CASIDPASGGPRTDTQYF	TGTGCCAGCATCGACCCGGCTAGCGGGGGACCCCGCACAGATACGCAGTATTTT
few	15	TRBV7-2	NA	TRBJ2-7	CASSFVPGATYEQYF	TGTGCCAGCAGCTTTGTCCCCGGGGCGACCTACGAGCAGTACTTC
NA	15	TRBV7-9	TRBD1	TRBJ2-1	CASSLIRGTDNEQFF	TGTGCCAGCAGCCTAATTAGGGGGACAGACAATGAGCAGTTCTTC
NA	19	TRBV13	TRBD1	TRBJ1-2	CASSLGAIIADRVWHGYTF	TGTGCCAGCAGCTTAGGGGCTATTATTGCGGACAGGGTTTGGCATGGCTACACCTTC
few	13	TRBV7-2	NA	TRBJ2-1	CASSLGPTNEQFF	TGTGCCAGCAGCCTGGGCCCCACCAATGAGCAGTTCTTC
NA	15	TRBV5-4	TRBD2	TRBJ2-1	CASSSGTSEADEQFF	TGTGCCAGCAGCTCCGGGACTAGCGAGGCCGATGAGCAGTTCTTC
few	15	TRBV6-1	TRBD1	TRBJ2-1	CASSDEGTAYNEQFF	TGTGCCAGCAGTGATGAAGGGACAGCCTACAATGAGCAGTTCTTC
NA	15	TRBV28	TRBD1	TRBJ1-3	CASSLSRGWGNTIYF	TGTGCCAGCAGTTTATCCAGGGGGTGGGGAAACACCATATATTTT
NA	13	TRBV29-1	TRBD1	TRBJ2-1	CSVAGQGRNEQFF	TGCAGCGTTGCGGGACAGGGGCGCAATGAGCAGTTCTTC
NA	19	TRBV6-2/TRBV6-3	TRBD1	TRBJ1-6	CASSVTASGGTALNSPLHF	TGTGCCAGCTCAGTTACCGCGAGCGGCGGGACAGCTCTAAATTCACCCCTCCACTTT
few	13	TRBV7-3	NA	TRBJ2-3	CASRRIGSDTQYF	TGTGCCAGCAGACGAATCGGGTCAGATACGCAGTATTTT